These 18 T cell receptor beta chains share one sample of origin, sequenced in a study of T cells in Graves' hyperthyroidism and ophthalmopathy. What was amplified from RNA transcripts were TCR beta CDR3 regions. HTBI primers were the set used in a first-round RT-PCR of the TCR CDR3. TCRdb analysed the multiplex PCR reads with MiXCR anew, one entry per CDR3 protein. The sample has roughly 500,000 distinct CDR3 sequences, 40% to 55% seen once. Sequenced material: peripheral blood or thyroid tissue (not recorded which). The receptors were gathered from an adult woman with Graves' disease, either hyperthyroidism or ophthalmopathy (not recorded which).

V gene TRBV28 combines with J gene TRBJ2-2, with D unclear. Trimming shortened V by 8 bases and J by 9 bases, and 4 bases separated the two germline ends. The CDR3 extends over 9 amino acids. Germline-derived CDR1 and CDR2 are MDHEN and SYDVKM. CDR3 residues: CASGRELFF. CDR3 bases: TGTGCCAGCGGGAGGGAGCTGTTTTTT.

The J gene is TRBJ1-2, the V gene TRBV5-5; no clear D gene. V dropped 2 bases and J dropped 4 bases, with 9 bases sitting between them. The CDR3 consists of 13 residues. Germline CDR1 SGHKS, CDR2 YYEKEE (reference sequence). The CDR3 region is CASSLDNSYGYTF. The CDR3 region has the DNA TGTGCCAGCAGCTTAGATAACAGCTATGGCTACACCTTC.

This clonotype appeared a few times. The V and J genes are TRBV20-1 and TRBJ2-1; 9 bases map to TRBD2. The CDR3 runs to 14 residues. The germline CDR1 and CDR2 sequences are DFQATT and SNEGSKA (reference sequence). V lost 3 bases, J lost 6 bases, and 6 bases stayed unmatched. The CDR3, as DNA: TGCAGTGCTAGGGGAGCGGGAGGTCTCAATGAGCAGTTCTTC. It specifies CSARGAGGLNEQFF.

The genes are TRBV7-9 and TRBJ1-2, with TRBD1 matching 11 bases. Germline lookup yields CDR1 SEHNR and CDR2 FQNEAQ (reference sequence). V trimming: 5 bases; J trimming: 5 bases; junction bases outside the gene matches: 7. The CDR3 is 15 amino acids. CDR3 in DNA: TGTGCCAGCAGCCACCACCGGGACAGGGGGTATGGCTACACCTTC. This encodes CASSHHRDRGYGYTF.

The chain uses TRBV6-1 and TRBJ1-5, with D hard to call. With 5 bases removed from V and 4 bases from J, the gap between germline ends came to 12 bases. The CDR3 has 14 amino acids. Germline V gene data show CDR1 as MNHNS and CDR2 as SASEGT. CDR3 sequence: CASSPRARNQPQHF. Written as DNA, the CDR3 is TGTGCCAGCAGTCCGAGGGCGAGGAATCAGCCCCAGCATTTT.

The chain has TRBV7-8 and TRBJ2-5, with 7 bases that match TRBD1. V lost 3 bases and J lost 0; bases outside the gene matches: 4. The CDR3 has 15 amino acids. In germline, CDR1 is SGHVS, CDR2 FQNEAQ. CDR3 DNA: TGTGCCAGCAGCTTTCAGGGACAGTACCAAGAGACCCAGTACTTC. Translating gives CASSFQGQYQETQYF.

The rearrangement joins TRBV10-3 to TRBJ2-5; 8 bases line up with TRBD1. Germline V gene data show CDR1 as ENHRY and CDR2 as SYGVKD. J was trimmed by 4 bases and V by 6 bases; bases with no gene match: 4. The CDR3 loop spans 13 amino acids. The CDR3: CAIRGGQGETQYF. The CDR3 DNA reads TGTGCCATCAGGGGAGGACAGGGAGAGACCCAGTACTTC.

V is TRBV7-2 and J is TRBJ1-2, with 7 bases identical to TRBD1. This CDR3 has 16 residues. The V and J ends lost 5 bases and 4 bases, in that order; junction bases with no gene match: 13. CDR1 and CDR2 from the germline V gene are SGHTA and FQGNSA. The CDR3 sequence is CASSPYQTGTAYGYTF. Written as DNA, the CDR3 is TGTGCCAGCAGCCCGTACCAGACAGGGACAGCCTATGGCTACACCTTC.

The chain joins TRBV7-6 to TRBJ1-6; no clear D. The germline V and J ends were trimmed by 3 bases and 7 bases, with 10 bases remaining between them. Germline V gene lookup returns CDR1 SGHVS and CDR2 FNYEAQ. This CDR3 comprises 14 residues. The CDR3 reads CASSLSPLNSPLHF. DNA of the CDR3: TGTGCCAGCAGCTTGAGCCCTTTGAATTCACCCCTCCACTTT.

This clonotype was counted ten times or more. The rearrangement links TRBV7-2 to TRBJ2-2, with 8 bases that match TRBD2. This CDR3 spans 15 amino acids. V shed 5 bases and J 5 bases; nucleotides not matched to a gene: 7. Germline V CDR1 and CDR2: SGHTA, FQGNSA. CDR3 loop: CASSLGLAGTGELFF. The CDR3 nucleotides are TGTGCCAGCAGCCTTGGACTAGCAGGAACCGGGGAGCTGTTTTTT.

The table lists this clonotype with a count of one. The rearrangement joins TRBV20-1 to TRBJ2-5; 7 bases map to TRBD2. The junction had 9 bases not matched to a gene; V was cut back by 7 bases and J by 4 bases. Germline assignment: CDR1 DFQATT and CDR2 SNEGSKA (reference sequence). The CDR3 has 13 amino acids. CDR3 DNA sequence: TGCAGTGGTCCGGCGGGAGTACCAGAGACCCAGTACTTC. Its protein product is CSGPAGVPETQYF.

This sequence joins TRBV11-2 and TRBJ1-4; TRBD1 might be the D (6 bases). Germline CDR1 reads SGHAT; CDR2 reads FQNNGV. The CDR3 has 15 amino acids. V dropped 6 bases and J dropped 0 bases, with 11 bases sitting between them. In DNA, the CDR3 is TGTGCCAGCAGTTTTGGACAGCCAACTAATGAAAAACTGTTTTTT. This codes for CASSFGQPTNEKLFF.

This clonotype was counted a single time. The V call is TRBV12-3 or TRBV12-4, the J call TRBJ1-3; 7 bases fit TRBD1. The CDR3 covers 13 residues. The J segment lost 4 bases and the V segment lost 8 bases, leaving 5 bases of the junction unmatched. CDR3 nucleotide sequence: TGTGCCAGCGAAGGGACAGACGGAAACACCATATATTTT. Amino acids: CASEGTDGNTIYF.

The genes are TRBV7-9 and TRBJ1-2, with 11 bases lining up with TRBD1. This CDR3 comprises 13 residues. The trim removed 6 bases at V and 12 bases at J, leaving 9 bases unmatched. Germline V gene data show CDR1 as SEHNR and CDR2 as FQNEAQ (reference sequence). The chain's CDR3 is CASSPDRGPGNTF. The CDR3 DNA is TGTGCCAGCAGTCCGGACAGGGGGCCTGGAAACACCTTC.

This clonotype appeared once. This chain links TRBV5-1 with TRBJ2-7, with D possibly being TRBD1 (5 bases). The germline V and J ends were trimmed by 4 bases and 2 bases, with 13 bases remaining between them. CDR3 length equals 14 residues. Germline values: CDR1 SGHRS, CDR2 YFSETQ. DNA for the CDR3: TGCGCCAGCAGCCCAGGGTCTTTCCCCTACGAGCAGTACTTC. Protein product: CASSPGSFPYEQYF.

The gene calls are TRBV7-3 and TRBJ2-7; TRBD1 aligns across 8 bases. In germline, CDR1 is SGHTA, CDR2 FQGTGA. V lost 2 bases and J lost 6; bases outside the gene matches: 6. The CDR3 spans 14 residues. The CDR3 loop reads CASSLGSTGVEQYF. The CDR3 DNA follows: TGTGCCAGCAGCTTAGGGTCGACAGGGGTCGAGCAGTACTTC.

The rearrangement joins TRBV13 to TRBJ2-3; 10 bases agree with TRBD1. The germline V gene has CDR1 PRHDT and CDR2 FYEKMQ (reference sequence). The CDR3 consists of 16 residues. V dropped 3 bases and J dropped 1; count of bases not matched to a gene: 4. The CDR3 DNA follows: TGTGCCAGCAGCTTCTCGACAGGGGGCGGCACAGATACGCAGTATTTT. Its protein product is CASSFSTGGGTDTQYF.

Notes on this clonotype: One junction end does not reproduce the germline sequence, and a read error may be involved. This rearrangement joins TRBV12-3 or TRBV12-4 to TRBJ1-2; possible D gene TRBD1, 6 bases. The CDR3 length is 15 residues. The DNA for the CDR3 is TGTGCCAGCAGCTTAGGGGGGCAAGCTAACTATGGCTACACCTTC. Its protein is CASSLGGQANYGYTF.